This T cell receptor (beta chain) was captured in a study of molecular identifiers for immune sequencing clone quantification. This CDR3 is 16 amino acids long. In germline, CDR1 is SEHNR, CDR2 FQNEAQ (reference sequence). J gave up 1 base and V 1 base, and 6 bases lay outside the gene matches. TCRdb reanalysed the PCR reads using MiXCR and keeps one entry per CDR3 protein. The sample holds about 640,000 distinct CDR3 sequences; 20% are singletons and the top ten take roughly 0.83%. This clonotype was observed at least ten times. Sequenced sample: naive CD8+ T cells from blood, with Jurkat cell RNA spiked in. Stated subset: FACS-sorted CD8+CD4-CCR7+CD45RA+ naive T cells. The source of this sequence is a human donor in good health. Some libraries in this study had Jurkat cell RNA spiked in. J is TRBJ1-1 and V is TRBV7-9, with 7 bases fitting TRBD1. The chain's CDR3 is CASSLGTGLTNTEAFF. CDR3 sequence (DNA): TGTGCCAGCAGCTTAGGGACAGGCCTCACGAACACTGAAGCTTTCTTT. The whole variable domain, filled in from reference TRBV7-9 and TRBJ1-1, reads DTGVSQNPRHKITKRGQNVTFRCDPISEHNRLYWYRQTLGQGPEFLTYFQNEAQLEKSRLLSDRFSAERPKGSFSTLEIQRTEQGDSAMYLCASSLGTGLTNTEAFFGQGTRLTVV.